This TCR beta chain was captured in a study of chemoradiotherapy in HPV16-positive cancers. The CDR3 consists of 15 residues. The J segment lost 4 bases and the V segment lost 3 bases, leaving 4 bases of the junction unmatched. Germline V CDR1 and CDR2: SGHKS, YYEKEE (reference sequence). Samples were taken several times over chemoradiotherapy. Whole-study findings and limits: During treatment, candidate HPV-specific clones and E7-related motifs expanded in tumor.

The repertoire was sequenced with immunoSEQ multiplex PCR; TCRdb's copy has only in-frame clones and lacks some. The repertoire holds approximately 13,000 clones, with roughly nine tenths as singletons. This clone appeared once. As yet, its antigen is unknown. This sequence joins TRBV5-5 and TRBJ2-6, with TRBD1 identical over 7 bases. This sequence was found in a human donor with HPV-associated anogenital cancer. Sequencing was performed on tumor tissue, taken from a patient who underwent chemoradiotherapy. CDR3 DNA: TGTGCCAGCAGCTACACAGGGGTCGGGGCCAACGTCCTGACTTTC. It codes for CASSYTGVGANVLTF.